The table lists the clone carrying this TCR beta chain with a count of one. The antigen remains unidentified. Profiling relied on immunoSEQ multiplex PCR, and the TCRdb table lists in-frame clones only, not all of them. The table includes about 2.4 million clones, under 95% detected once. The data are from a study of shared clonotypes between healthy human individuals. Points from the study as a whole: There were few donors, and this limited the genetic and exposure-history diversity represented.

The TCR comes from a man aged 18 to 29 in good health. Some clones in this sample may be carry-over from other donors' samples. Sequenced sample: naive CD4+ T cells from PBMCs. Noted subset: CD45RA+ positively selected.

As DNA, the CDR3 is TGCGCCAGCAGCTTGGAGCGTTTTTACGAGCAGTACTTC. Amino acids: CASSLERFYEQYF. The chain couples TRBV5-1 to TRBJ2-7; D remains ambiguous. This CDR3 is 13 amino acids long. Germline V gives CDR1 SGHRS, CDR2 YFSETQ. Deletions cut 0 bases from V and 4 bases from J, with 8 bases between.